These T cell receptor beta chains were read from a single sample in a study of blood T cell repertoires in COVID-19. Some clones are missing from TCRdb's copy, which holds only in-frame ones; the method was immunoSEQ multiplex PCR. The table shows more than 100,000 clones, with roughly 83% occurring only once. The sample consisted of peripheral blood. Source of these receptors: a woman of 80 years or more with acute or convalescent COVID-19. CDR3s include the opening cysteine and the closing phenylalanine or tryptophan. A D gene is named only where the DNA matches it firmly. Clone size, where shown, is once, few, many, or a class for clones that have expanded.

D gene,J gene,clone size,V gene,CDR3 length,CDR3 protein,CDR3 DNA
TRBD1,TRBJ1-2,.,TRBV7-2,15,CASSLRRDRGYGYTF,TGTGCCAGCAGCCTCCGCAGGGACAGGGGTTATGGCTACACCTTC
.,TRBJ1-2,.,TRBV27,14,CASSLTGIRNSYTF,TGTGCCAGCAGTTTAACGGGGATTCGGAATAGCTACACCTTC
.,TRBJ1-2,.,TRBV7-2,13,CASSSDRFYGYTF,TGTGCCAGCAGCTCGGACAGATTCTATGGCTACACCTTC
.,TRBJ1-5,.,TRBV10-3,13,CATSGTQNQPQHF,TGTGCCACGTCCGGGACACAGAATCAGCCCCAGCATTTT
.,TRBJ1-4,.,TRBV7-2,15,CASSIATGPNEKLFF,TGTGCCAGCAGCATAGCGACAGGACCTAATGAAAAACTGTTTTTT
TRBD1,TRBJ1-4,.,TRBV9,17,CASSARTGPATNEKLFF,TGTGCCAGCAGCGCCCGGACAGGACCTGCAACTAATGAAAAACTGTTTTTT
TRBD2,TRBJ2-7,.,TRBV12-3/TRBV12-4,13,CASRPTSVSEQYF,TGTGCCAGCAGGCCGACTAGCGTCTCCGAGCAGTACTTC
TRBD1,TRBJ2-3,.,TRBV27,15,CASKGTGANTDTQYF,TGTGCCAGCAAAGGCACAGGGGCTAACACAGATACGCAGTATTTT
.,TRBJ2-2,.,TRBV5-1,15,CASSPGTSNTGELFF,TGCGCCAGCAGCCCCGGGACTTCAAACACCGGGGAGCTGTTTTTT
TRBD1,TRBJ1-1,.,TRBV19,16,CASRVFAGTGGSEAFF,TGTGCCAGTAGGGTCTTTGCAGGGACAGGGGGTAGTGAAGCTTTCTTT
TRBD1,TRBJ1-2,few,TRBV19,14,CASSFLDRGHGYTF,TGTGCCAGTAGTTTCCTGGACAGGGGGCATGGCTACACCTTC
.,TRBJ1-1,.,TRBV28,13,CASSLGGLGEAFF,TGTGCCAGCAGTTTAGGAGGGTTAGGTGAAGCTTTCTTT
TRBD1,TRBJ1-1,.,TRBV27,15,CASSLRGQTNTEAFF,TGTGCCAGCAGTTTACGGGGACAGACAAACACTGAAGCTTTCTTT
.,TRBJ1-2,.,TRBV7-2,13,CASSLPGRYGYTF,TGTGCCAGCAGCTTGCCAGGCCGGTATGGCTACACCTTC
TRBD1,TRBJ2-5,.,TRBV28,14,CASSSTGVQETQYF,TGTGCCAGCAGTTCGACAGGGGTTCAAGAGACCCAGTACTTC
TRBD1,TRBJ1-6,.,TRBV7-3,16,CASSLLGGQLNSPLHF,TGTGCCAGCAGCTTATTAGGGGGACAGCTCAATTCACCCCTCCACTTT
.,TRBJ2-3,.,TRBV11-2,16,CASSPEREWGTDTQYF,TGTGCCAGCAGCCCAGAGAGGGAATGGGGCACAGATACGCAGTATTTT
.,TRBJ2-3,.,TRBV10-3,16,CAISETSGGRTDTQYF,TGTGCCATCAGTGAAACGTCAGGGGGGCGGACAGATACGCAGTATTTT
TRBD1,TRBJ1-1,.,TRBV6-2/TRBV6-3,14,CASSLQGAVTEAFF,TGTGCCAGCAGTTTACAGGGGGCCGTCACTGAAGCTTTCTTT
TRBD1,TRBJ2-7,.,TRBV11-2,14,CASRGWDSGSEQYF,TGTGCCAGCAGAGGGTGGGACAGTGGGAGCGAGCAGTACTTC
TRBD1,TRBJ1-1,.,TRBV10-3,16,CAISERGTEEGGEAFF,TGTGCCATCAGTGAGAGGGGGACAGAAGAAGGAGGGGAAGCTTTCTTT
TRBD1,TRBJ1-3,.,TRBV5-1,15,CASSLWTGSGNTIYF,TGCGCCAGCAGCTTGTGGACAGGCTCTGGAAACACCATATATTTT
.,TRBJ1-2,.,TRBV12-3/TRBV12-4,12,CASNLQGNGYTF,TGTGCCAGCAATCTACAGGGCAATGGCTACACCTTC
.,TRBJ1-5,.,TRBV30,15,CAWSVNLRAGGTQHF,TGTGCCTGGAGTGTGAACTTACGGGCCGGCGGGACCCAGCATTTT
TRBD1,TRBJ2-3,.,TRBV18,16,CASSPFGQGRTDTQYF,TGTGCCAGCTCACCATTCGGACAGGGTCGTACAGATACGCAGTATTTT
TRBD2,TRBJ2-2,few,TRBV7-3,17,CASSLGAGGPDTGELFF,TGTGCCAGCAGCTTAGGAGCGGGGGGGCCCGACACCGGGGAGCTGTTTTTT
.,TRBJ2-3,.,TRBV4-1,15,CASSRLRLVYDTQYF,TGCGCCAGCAGCCGGCTGAGGCTAGTGTACGATACGCAGTATTTT
TRBD1,TRBJ1-6,.,TRBV5-8,14,CASSSGTGDSPLHF,TGTGCCAGCAGCTCCGGGACAGGGGATTCACCCCTCCACTTT
.,TRBJ2-7,.,TRBV7-3,14,CASSTGPTAYEQYF,TGTGCCAGCAGTACAGGGCCCACAGCCTACGAGCAGTACTTC
TRBD1,TRBJ1-1,.,TRBV6-2/TRBV6-3,15,CASSSPWTGNTEAFF,TGTGCCAGCAGTTCTCCTTGGACAGGGAACACTGAAGCTTTCTTT